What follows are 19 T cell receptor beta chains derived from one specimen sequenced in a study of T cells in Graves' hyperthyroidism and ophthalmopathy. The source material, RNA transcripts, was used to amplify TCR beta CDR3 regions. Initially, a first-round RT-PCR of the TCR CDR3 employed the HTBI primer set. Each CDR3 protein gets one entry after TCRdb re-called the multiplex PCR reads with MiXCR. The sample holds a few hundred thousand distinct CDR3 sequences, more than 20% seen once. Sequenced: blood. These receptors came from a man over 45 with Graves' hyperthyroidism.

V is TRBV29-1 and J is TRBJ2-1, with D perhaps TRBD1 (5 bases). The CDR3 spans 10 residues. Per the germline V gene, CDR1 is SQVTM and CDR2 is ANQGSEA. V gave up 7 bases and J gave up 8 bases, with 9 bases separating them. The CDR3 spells CSGVRDEQFF. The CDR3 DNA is TGCAGCGGTGTCAGGGATGAGCAGTTCTTC.

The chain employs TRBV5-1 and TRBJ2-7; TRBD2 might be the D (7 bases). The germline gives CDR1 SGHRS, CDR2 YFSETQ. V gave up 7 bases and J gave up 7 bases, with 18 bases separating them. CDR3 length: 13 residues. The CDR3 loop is CASRGAGRLEQYF. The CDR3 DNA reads TGCGCCAGCCGGGGGGCGGGACGACTGGAGCAGTACTTC. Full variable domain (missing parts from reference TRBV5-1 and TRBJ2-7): KAGVTQTPRYLIKTRGQQVTLSCSPISGHRSVSWYQQTPGQGLQFLFEYFSETQRNKGNFPGRFSGRQFSNSRSEMNVSTLELGDSALYLCASRGAGRLEQYFGPGTRLTVT.

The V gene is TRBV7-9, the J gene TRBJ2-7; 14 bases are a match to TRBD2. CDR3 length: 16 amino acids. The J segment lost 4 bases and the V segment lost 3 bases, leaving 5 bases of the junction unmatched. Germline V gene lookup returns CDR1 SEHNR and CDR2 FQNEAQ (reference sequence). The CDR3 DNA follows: TGTGCCAGCAGCTTGGTGGGACTAGCGGGAGATTACGAGCAGTACTTC. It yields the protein CASSLVGLAGDYEQYF.

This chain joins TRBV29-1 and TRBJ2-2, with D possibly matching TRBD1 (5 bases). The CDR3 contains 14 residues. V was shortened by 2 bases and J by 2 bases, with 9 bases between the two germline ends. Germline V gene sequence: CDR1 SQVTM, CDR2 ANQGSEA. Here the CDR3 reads CSVELTANTGELFF. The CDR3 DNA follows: TGCAGCGTTGAATTGACAGCTAACACCGGGGAGCTGTTTTTT.

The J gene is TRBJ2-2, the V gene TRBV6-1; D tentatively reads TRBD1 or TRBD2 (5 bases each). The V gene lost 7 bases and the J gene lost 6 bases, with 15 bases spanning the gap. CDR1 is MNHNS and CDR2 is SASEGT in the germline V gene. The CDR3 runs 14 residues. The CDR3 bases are TGTGCCAGCACCGGCGGGTCAGGGTCCGGGGAGCTGTTTTTT. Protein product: CASTGGSGSGELFF.

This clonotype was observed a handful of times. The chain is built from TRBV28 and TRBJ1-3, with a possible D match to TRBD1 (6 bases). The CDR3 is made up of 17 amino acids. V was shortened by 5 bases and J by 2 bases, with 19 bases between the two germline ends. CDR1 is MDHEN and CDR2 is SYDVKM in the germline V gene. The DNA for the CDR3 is TGTGCCAGCAGTACGATGACAGGTGCATCGGCTGGAAACACCATATATTTT. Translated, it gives CASSTMTGASAGNTIYF.

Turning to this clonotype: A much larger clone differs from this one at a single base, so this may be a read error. CDR3 region: CASSPQGTSGSLYNEQFF. CDR3 in DNA: TGTGCCAGCAGCCCGCAAGGGACTAGCGGGAGTCTCTACAATGAGCAGTTCTTC. The chain recombines TRBV3-1 with TRBJ2-1, with 14 bases lining up with TRBD2. With V trimmed by 4 bases and J by 3 bases, 8 bases remained unmatched. CDR1 and CDR2 from the germline V gene are LGHDT and YNNKEL (reference sequence). CDR3 length: 18 residues.

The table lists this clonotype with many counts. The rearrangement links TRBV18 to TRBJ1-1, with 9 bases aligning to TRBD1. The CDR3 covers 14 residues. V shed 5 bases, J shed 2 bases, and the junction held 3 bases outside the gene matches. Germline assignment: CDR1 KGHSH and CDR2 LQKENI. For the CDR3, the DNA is TGTGCCAGCTCATTGGACAGGGGAAACACTGAAGCTTTCTTT. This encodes CASSLDRGNTEAFF.

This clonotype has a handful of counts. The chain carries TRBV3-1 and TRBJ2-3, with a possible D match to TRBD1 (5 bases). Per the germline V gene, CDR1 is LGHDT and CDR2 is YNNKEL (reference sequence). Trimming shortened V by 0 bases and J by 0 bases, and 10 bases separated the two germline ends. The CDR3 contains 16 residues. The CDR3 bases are TGTGCCAGCAGCCAAGATGGGGCGGTTAGCACAGATACGCAGTATTTT. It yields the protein CASSQDGAVSTDTQYF.

The CDR3 loop reads CASSIGGTGRNGYTF. CDR3 nucleotides: TGTGCCAGTAGTATAGGCGGGACAGGAAGAAATGGCTACACCTTC. This chain joins TRBV19 and TRBJ1-2, with 8 bases matching TRBD1. V lost 1 base to trimming and J lost 6 bases; unmatched junction nucleotides: 7. The germline CDR1 and CDR2 sequences are LNHDA and SQIVND (reference sequence). CDR3 length equals 15 residues.

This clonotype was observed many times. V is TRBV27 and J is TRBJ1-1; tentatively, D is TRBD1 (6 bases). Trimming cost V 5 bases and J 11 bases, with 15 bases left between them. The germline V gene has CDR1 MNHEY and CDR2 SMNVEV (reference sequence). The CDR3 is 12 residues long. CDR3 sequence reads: CASSLGGREAFF. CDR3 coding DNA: TGTGCCAGCAGTCTTGGGGGGCGGGAGGCTTTCTTT.

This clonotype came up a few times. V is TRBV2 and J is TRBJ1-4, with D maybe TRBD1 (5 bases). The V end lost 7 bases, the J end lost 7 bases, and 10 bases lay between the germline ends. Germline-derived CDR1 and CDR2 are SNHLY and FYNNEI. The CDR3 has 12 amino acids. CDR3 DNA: TGTGCCAGCATGGGGGGTCCTGAAAAACTGTTTTTT. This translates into CASMGGPEKLFF.

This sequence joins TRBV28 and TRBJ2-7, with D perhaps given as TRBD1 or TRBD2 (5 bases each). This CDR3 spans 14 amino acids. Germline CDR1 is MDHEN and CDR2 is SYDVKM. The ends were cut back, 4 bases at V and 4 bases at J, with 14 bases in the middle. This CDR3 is CASSSLGDSYEQYF. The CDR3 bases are TGTGCCAGCAGTTCACTGGGGGATTCTTACGAGCAGTACTTC. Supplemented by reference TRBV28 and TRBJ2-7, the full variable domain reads DVKVTQSSRYLVKRTGEKVFLECVQDMDHENMFWYRQDPGLGLRLIYFSYDVKMKEKGDIPEGYSVSREKKERFSLILESASTNQTSMYLCASSSLGDSYEQYFGPGTRLTVT.

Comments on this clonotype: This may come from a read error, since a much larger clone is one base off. The CDR3 here is CASILEGGLGNEQFF. For the CDR3, the DNA is TGTGCCAGCATCTTAGAGGGGGGACTGGGGAATGAGCAGTTCTTC. The gene calls are TRBV11-2 and TRBJ2-1; D may correspond to TRBD1 or TRBD2 (6 bases each). The CDR3 length is 15 residues. The germline V gene has CDR1 SGHAT and CDR2 FQNNGV.

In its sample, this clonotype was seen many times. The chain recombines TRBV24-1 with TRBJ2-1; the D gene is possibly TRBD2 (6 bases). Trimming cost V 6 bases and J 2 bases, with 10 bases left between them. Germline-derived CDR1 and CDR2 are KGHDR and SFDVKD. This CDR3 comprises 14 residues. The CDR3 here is CATSRRGAYNEQFF. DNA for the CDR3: TGTGCCACCAGTCGGCGGGGCGCCTACAATGAGCAGTTCTTC.

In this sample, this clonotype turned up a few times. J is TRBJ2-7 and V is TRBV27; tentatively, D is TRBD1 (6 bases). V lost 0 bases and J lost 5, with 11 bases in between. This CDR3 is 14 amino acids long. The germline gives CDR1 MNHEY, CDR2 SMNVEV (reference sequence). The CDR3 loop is CASSLSAGVNEQYF. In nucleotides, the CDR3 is TGTGCCAGCAGTTTATCGGCAGGGGTCAACGAGCAGTACTTC.

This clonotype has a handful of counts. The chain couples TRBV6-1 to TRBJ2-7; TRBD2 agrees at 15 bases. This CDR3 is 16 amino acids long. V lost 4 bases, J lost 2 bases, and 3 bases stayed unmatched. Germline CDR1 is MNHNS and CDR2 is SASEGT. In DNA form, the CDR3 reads TGTGCCAGCAGTGCGGGACTAGCGGGAGGAACCTACGAGCAGTACTTC. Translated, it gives CASSAGLAGGTYEQYF.

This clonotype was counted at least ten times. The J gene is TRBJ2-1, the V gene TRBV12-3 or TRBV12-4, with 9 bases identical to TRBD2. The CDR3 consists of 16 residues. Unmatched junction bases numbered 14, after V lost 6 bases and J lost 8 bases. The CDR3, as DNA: TGTGCCAGCAGGGCCCTTGGCGGGAGGGCCAGCGATGAGCAGTTCTTC. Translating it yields CASRALGGRASDEQFF.

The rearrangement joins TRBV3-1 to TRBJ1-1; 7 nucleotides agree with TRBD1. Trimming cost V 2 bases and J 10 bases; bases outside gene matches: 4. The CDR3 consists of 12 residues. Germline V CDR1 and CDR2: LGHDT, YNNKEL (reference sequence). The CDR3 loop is CASSQPNRGAFF. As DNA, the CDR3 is TGTGCCAGCAGCCAACCCAACAGGGGAGCTTTCTTT.